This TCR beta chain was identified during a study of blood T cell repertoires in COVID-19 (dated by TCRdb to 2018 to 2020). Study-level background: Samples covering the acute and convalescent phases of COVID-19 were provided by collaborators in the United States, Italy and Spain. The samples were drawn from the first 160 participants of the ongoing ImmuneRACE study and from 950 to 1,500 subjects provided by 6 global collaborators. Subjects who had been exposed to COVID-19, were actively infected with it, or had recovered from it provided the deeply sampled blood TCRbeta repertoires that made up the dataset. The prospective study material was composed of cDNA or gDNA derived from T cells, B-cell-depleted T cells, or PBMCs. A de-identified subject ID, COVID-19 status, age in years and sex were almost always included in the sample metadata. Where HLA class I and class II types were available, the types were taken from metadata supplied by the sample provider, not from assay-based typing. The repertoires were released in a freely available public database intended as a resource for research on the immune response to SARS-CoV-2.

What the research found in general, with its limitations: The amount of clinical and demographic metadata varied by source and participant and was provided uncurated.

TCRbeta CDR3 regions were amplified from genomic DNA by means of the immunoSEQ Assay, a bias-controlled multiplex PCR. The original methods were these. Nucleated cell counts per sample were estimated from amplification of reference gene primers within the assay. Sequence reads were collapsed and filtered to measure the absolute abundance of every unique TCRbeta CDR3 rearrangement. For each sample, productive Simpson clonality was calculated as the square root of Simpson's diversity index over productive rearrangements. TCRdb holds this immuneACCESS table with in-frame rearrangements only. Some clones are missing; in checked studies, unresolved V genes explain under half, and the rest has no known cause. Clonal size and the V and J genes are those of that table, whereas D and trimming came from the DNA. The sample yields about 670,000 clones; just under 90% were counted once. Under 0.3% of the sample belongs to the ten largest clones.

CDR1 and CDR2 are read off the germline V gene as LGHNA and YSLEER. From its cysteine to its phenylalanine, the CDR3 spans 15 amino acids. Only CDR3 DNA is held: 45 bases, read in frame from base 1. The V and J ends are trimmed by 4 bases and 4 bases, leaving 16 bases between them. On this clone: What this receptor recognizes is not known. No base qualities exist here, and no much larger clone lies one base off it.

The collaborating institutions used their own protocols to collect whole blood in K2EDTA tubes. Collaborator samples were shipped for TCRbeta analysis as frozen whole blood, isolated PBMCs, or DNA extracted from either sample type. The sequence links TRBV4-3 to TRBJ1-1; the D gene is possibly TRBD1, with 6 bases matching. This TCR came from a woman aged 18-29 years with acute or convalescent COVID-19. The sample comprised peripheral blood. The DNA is TGCGCCAGCAGCCGGCGACAGGTTGGTCTCACTGAAGCTTTCTTT. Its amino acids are CASSRRQVGLTEAFF.